A single sample gave rise to the 24 T cell receptor beta chains below, sequenced in a study of shared clonotypes between healthy human individuals. CD45RO negativity and positive selection for CCR7 defined naive CD8 cells, a population that excluded terminally differentiated effector memory CD45RA+ cells. Here immunoSEQ multiplex PCR was the method, and the copy in TCRdb shows in-frame clones only, minus some. This table holds more than 2 million clones, about 94% found once. The specimen sequenced was naive CD8+ T cells sorted from blood. The receptor source for this set is a man younger than 30 in good health.

The genes are TRBV4-1 and TRBJ2-7; perhaps TRBD2 as D (5 bases). Per the germline V gene, CDR1 is MGHRA and CDR2 is YSYEKL. Trimming took 1 base from V and 2 from J, leaving 15 bases between them. This CDR3 is 16 amino acids long. The CDR3 spells CASSQVSFSRAYEQYF. DNA of the CDR3: TGCGCCAGCAGCCAAGTATCCTTCTCGCGGGCCTACGAGCAGTACTTC.

V gene TRBV10-2 combines with J gene TRBJ2-3; D is unclear. Trimming pared 4 bases from V and 4 bases from J, leaving 15 bases between. The CDR3 runs 15 residues. The germline V gene has CDR1 WSHSY and CDR2 SAAADI. CDR3 amino acids: CASSAVLEGSDTQYF. DNA of the CDR3: TGCGCCAGCAGTGCCGTTTTGGAAGGATCAGATACGCAGTATTTT.

The V and J genes are TRBV7-9 and TRBJ1-2; 7 bases fit TRBD1. The CDR3 has 17 residues. Germline V CDR1 and CDR2: SEHNR, FQNEAQ (reference sequence). Losses at the gene ends were 5 bases for V and 3 bases for J; bases not matched to a gene: 15. Here the CDR3 reads CASSAPDQGVSYYGYTF. The CDR3 bases are TGTGCCAGCAGCGCCCCGGACCAGGGGGTTTCGTACTATGGCTACACCTTC.

Notes on this clone: The CDR3 end shows no conserved phenylalanine or tryptophan, and so a read error is likely. Because the CDR3's place on the DNA is in doubt, the DNA is left out and the CDR3 is given as listed by TCRdb. The J gene is TRBJ1-1, the V gene TRBV30. The length of the CDR3 is 11 amino acids, counting both ends. Per the germline V gene, CDR1 is GTSNPN and CDR2 is SVGIG (reference sequence). CDR3: CAWSARRETGI.

The chain employs TRBV18 and TRBJ2-5, with 8 bases identical to TRBD1. The CDR3 is 16 residues long. J gave up 1 base and V 2 bases, and 6 bases lay outside the gene matches. Germline V gene data show CDR1 as KGHSH and CDR2 as LQKENI. CDR3 in amino acids: CASSPGTGNLQETQYF. In DNA form, the CDR3 reads TGTGCCAGCTCACCAGGGACAGGTAACCTCCAAGAGACCCAGTACTTC.

This chain uses TRBV28 with TRBJ1-1; D not resolved. This CDR3 spans 15 amino acids. Germline V gene sequence: CDR1 MDHEN, CDR2 SYDVKM. V lost 1 base, J lost 0 bases, and 9 bases lay in between. The CDR3 spells CASSLLLQMNTEAFF. The CDR3 DNA is TGTGCCAGCAGTTTATTGCTGCAAATGAACACTGAAGCTTTCTTT.

The V gene is TRBV27, the J gene TRBJ1-1; tentatively, D is TRBD1 (5 bases). Germline V gene lookup returns CDR1 MNHEY and CDR2 SMNVEV (reference sequence). This CDR3 is 13 amino acids long. V lost 10 bases to trimming and J lost 8 bases, with 20 bases between them. CDR3 sequence reads: CATGTQGSAEAFF. The CDR3 nucleotides are TGTGCCACCGGGACCCAGGGTAGCGCCGAAGCTTTCTTT.

This rearrangement joins TRBV7-9 to TRBJ1-2; TRBD1 agrees at 8 bases. Trimming took 10 bases from V and 8 from J; bases not matched to a gene: 9. Germline loops: CDR1 SEHNR, CDR2 FQNEAQ (reference sequence). The CDR3 is 12 residues long. CDR3 sequence (DNA): TGTGCCAATCTGGACAGGGAAGGCGGCTACACCTTC. This translates into CANLDREGGYTF. Based on the CDR3 plus reference TRBV7-9 and TRBJ1-2, the full variable domain is DTGVSQNPRHKITKRGQNVTFRCDPISEHNRLYWYRQTLGQGPEFLTYFQNEAQLEKSRLLSDRFSAERPKGSFSTLEIQRTEQGDSAMYLCANLDREGGYTFGSGTRLTVV.

The rearrangement joins TRBV7-6 to TRBJ2-3, with D perhaps matching TRBD1 (6 bases). The V gene lost 8 bases and the J gene lost 2 bases, with 20 bases spanning the gap. CDR1 and CDR2 from the germline V gene are SGHVS and FNYEAQ. The CDR3 contains 16 residues. For the CDR3, the DNA is TGTGCCAGCCGCGAGTCCCCGGGACATAACACAGATACGCAGTATTTT. Its translation is CASRESPGHNTDTQYF.

The DNA for the CDR3 is TGTGCCAGCAGGCGGACAGGGGGCGACGAGCAGTACTTC. It specifies CASRRTGGDEQYF. The chain recombines TRBV14 with TRBJ2-7, with 11 positions matching TRBD1. Trimming cost V 6 bases and J 5 bases; bases outside gene matches: 3. Germline assignment: CDR1 SGHDN and CDR2 FVKESK. The length of the CDR3 is 13 residues.

The genes are TRBV29-1 and TRBJ1-3, with a tentative D call TRBD1 (5 bases). V was trimmed by 5 bases and J by 9 bases, leaving 14 bases between them. Germline assignment: CDR1 SQVTM and CDR2 ANQGSEA. The CDR3 is made up of 12 amino acids. CDR3 loop: CSVLSGRSTIYF. CDR3 DNA sequence: TGCAGCGTTCTTTCAGGGAGAAGCACCATATATTTT. Based on the CDR3 plus reference TRBV29-1 and TRBJ1-3, the full variable domain is SAVISQKPSRDICQRGTSLTIQCQVDSQVTMMFWYRQQPGQSLTLIATANQGSEATYESGFVIDKFPISRPNLTFSTLTVSNMSPEDSSIYLCSVLSGRSTIYFGEGSWLTVV.

The gene calls are TRBV4-3 and TRBJ2-3; the match to TRBD2 covers 8 bases. V shed 2 bases and J 5 bases; nucleotides not matched to a gene: 6. Germline-derived CDR1 and CDR2 are LGHNA and YSLEER. This CDR3 has 15 residues. The CDR3: CASSQLTSDGDTQYF. CDR3 nucleotides: TGCGCCAGCAGCCAACTGACTAGCGACGGAGATACGCAGTATTTT.

The genes are TRBV6-6 and TRBJ1-2; no firm D call. CDR1 is MNHNY and CDR2 is SVGAGI in the germline V gene (reference sequence). This CDR3 has 15 amino acids. V dropped 0 bases and J dropped 5 bases, with 13 bases sitting between them. This CDR3 is CASSYSIEGPYGYTF. The DNA for the CDR3 is TGTGCCAGCAGTTACTCGATAGAAGGGCCGTATGGCTACACCTTC.

This chain uses TRBV4-3 with TRBJ2-1, with 10 bases lining up with TRBD2. V lost 4 bases to trimming and J lost 4 bases; unmatched junction nucleotides: 7. Germline CDR1 LGHNA, CDR2 YSLEER. This CDR3 contains 16 residues. The CDR3 spells CASSLNLAGGYNEQFF. CDR3 nucleotide sequence: TGCGCCAGCAGCCTAAATTTAGCGGGGGGATACAATGAGCAGTTCTTC.

The rearrangement uses TRBV7-8 and TRBJ2-5; D unresolved. Per the germline V gene, CDR1 is SGHVS and CDR2 is FQNEAQ. This CDR3 contains 12 residues. Trimming shortened V by 3 bases and J by 5 bases, and 7 bases separated the two germline ends. This CDR3 reads CASSFDYETQYF. The CDR3 nucleotides read TGTGCCAGCAGCTTCGATTATGAGACCCAGTACTTC. Full variable domain (outside the CDR3, taken from reference TRBV7-8 and TRBJ2-5): GAGVSQSPRYKVAKRGQDVALRCDPISGHVSLFWYQQALGQGPEFLTYFQNEAQLDKSGLPSDRFFAERPEGSVSTLKIQRTQQEDSAVYLCASSFDYETQYFGPGTRLLVL.

This clone was counted a single time. This chain connects TRBV13 to TRBJ2-2; D gene ambiguous. The CDR3 runs to 15 residues. The V end lost 6 bases, the J end lost 4 bases, and 15 bases lay between the germline ends. From germline, CDR1 is PRHDT and CDR2 FYEKMQ (reference sequence). Here the CDR3 reads CASSLPGGTTGELFF. CDR3 coding DNA: TGTGCCAGCAGTCTCCCTGGCGGCACCACCGGGGAGCTGTTTTTT.

The chain links TRBV5-6 to TRBJ2-3; no firm D call. CDR3 length equals 15 residues. CDR1 is SGHDT and CDR2 is YYEEEE in the germline V gene. V was pared by 4 bases and J by 2 bases, with 14 bases between. CDR3 coding DNA: TGTGCCAGCAGCCCTGAGGTCGCGGCCACAGATACGCAGTATTTT. It yields the protein CASSPEVAATDTQYF. The whole variable domain, remainder taken from reference TRBV5-6 and TRBJ2-3, is DAGVTQSPTHLIKTRGQQVTLRCSPKSGHDTVSWYQQALGQGPQFIFQYYEEEERQRGNFPDRFSGHQFPNYSSELNVNALLLGDSALYLCASSPEVAATDTQYFGPGTRLTVL.

This clone is a singleton in its sample. The CDR3: CASSQAGTPFPYEQYF. The CDR3 bases are TGCGCCAGCAGCCAAGCCGGGACCCCCTTCCCCTACGAGCAGTACTTC. The chain has TRBV4-1 and TRBJ2-7; D might be TRBD1 or TRBD2, each matching 5 bases. V dropped 1 base and J dropped 2 bases, with 15 bases sitting between them. This CDR3 has 16 amino acids. Germline CDR1 MGHRA, CDR2 YSYEKL.

V is TRBV9 and J is TRBJ1-2, with 7 bases aligning to TRBD1. The CDR3 is 16 amino acids. Germline V gene sequence: CDR1 SGDLS, CDR2 YYNGEE. Losses at the gene ends were 4 bases for V and 4 bases for J; bases not matched to a gene: 13. CDR3 DNA: TGTGCCAGCAGCCCGGGCCCGGGACAGCAGATCTATGGCTACACCTTC. Its protein is CASSPGPGQQIYGYTF.

The V gene is TRBV5-1, the J gene TRBJ1-1; maybe TRBD1 (5 bases). V was trimmed by 1 base and J by 4 bases, leaving 14 bases between them. The CDR3 length is 15 residues. CDR1 and CDR2 (germline): SGHRS, YFSETQ. CDR3 sequence: CASSLSRGASTEAFF. CDR3 sequence (DNA): TGCGCCAGCAGCTTGTCTCGGGGCGCGAGCACTGAAGCTTTCTTT.

This sequence joins TRBV25-1 and TRBJ2-7; TRBD2 agrees at 10 bases. CDR3 length: 14 amino acids. In germline, CDR1 is MGHDK, CDR2 SYGVNS. V was pared by 4 bases and J by 1 base, with 1 base of the junction left unmatched. For the CDR3, the DNA is TGTGCCAGCAGTGTACTAGCGGGGTCCTACGAGCAGTACTTC. Translation gives CASSVLAGSYEQYF.

The rearrangement joins TRBV6-1 to TRBJ1-4, with D maybe TRBD1 (5 bases). CDR1 MNHNS and CDR2 SASEGT come from the germline V gene. The CDR3 spans 17 residues. The ends were cut back, 3 bases at V and 2 bases at J, with 16 bases in the middle. CDR3 DNA sequence: TGTGCCAGCAGTGAGAAATTTGACAGAGCGACTAATGAAAAACTGTTTTTT. This sequence encodes CASSEKFDRATNEKLFF.

The V gene is TRBV4-1, the J gene TRBJ2-7; 10 bases fit TRBD1. The V gene end was trimmed by 2 bases and the J gene end by 0 bases; junction bases not matched to a gene: 4. The CDR3 spans 16 residues. The germline gives CDR1 MGHRA, CDR2 YSYEKL. CDR3 in amino acids: CASSQKTGGVSYEQYF. CDR3 in DNA: TGCGCCAGCAGCCAAAAGACAGGGGGCGTCTCCTACGAGCAGTACTTC.

This chain connects TRBV7-9 to TRBJ2-2, with unresolved D. Germline assignment: CDR1 SEHNR and CDR2 FQNEAQ (reference sequence). Trimming took 11 bases from V and 0 from J, leaving 10 bases between them. The CDR3 contains 13 residues. The CDR3 region is CAGELSNTGELFF. CDR3 in DNA: TGTGCCGGGGAATTATCGAACACCGGGGAGCTGTTTTTT.